Below are 29 T cell receptor beta chains sequenced from a single sample in a study of regulatory T cells in long-lasting Graves disease. The time point denotes: persistent/refractory GD, antithyroid drugs over 5 years with positive TRAb. Researchers made the TCR library from RNA that was extracted from PBMCs. Arm-PCR with iRepertoire HTBI primers amplified the CDR3 regions for these TCR beta libraries. Each CDR3 protein gets one entry after TCRdb re-called the multiplex PCR reads with MiXCR. The sample has 350,000 to 500,000 distinct CDR3 sequences, under 25% seen once. The source was peripheral blood mononuclear cells (PBMCs), collected when the disease was refractory, from a patient treated with antithyroid drugs. The receptors were gathered from a female donor with Graves disease.

The chain uses TRBV5-5 and TRBJ2-5; 8 positions match TRBD1. CDR1 is SGHKS and CDR2 is YYEKEE in the germline V gene (reference sequence). This CDR3 has 15 residues. J was trimmed by 2 bases and V by 3 bases; bases with no gene match: 6. As DNA, the CDR3 is TGTGCCAGCAGCTCAGGACAGGGATTACAAGAGACCCAGTACTTC. Translating it yields CASSSGQGLQETQYF.

The sample holds many counts of this clonotype. The chain links TRBV28 to TRBJ1-2; TRBD1 might be the D (5 bases). Germline V CDR1 and CDR2: MDHEN, SYDVKM. V was cut by 2 bases and J by 4 bases, with 11 bases left in between. The CDR3 has 14 residues. The CDR3, as DNA: TGTGCCAGCAGTTTAACGGGACGCACCTATGGCTACACCTTC. Encoded protein: CASSLTGRTYGYTF.

Many counts were recorded for this clonotype. The rearrangement links TRBV19 to TRBJ2-7; D is perhaps TRBD2 (6 bases). The CDR3 spans 12 residues. The V end was cut by 10 bases, the J end by 5 bases, with 15 bases between. Germline-derived CDR1 and CDR2 are LNHDA and SQIVND (reference sequence). The CDR3 loop reads CATQSASDEQYF. CDR3 in DNA: TGTGCCACCCAATCGGCTAGCGACGAGCAGTACTTC.

This clonotype was counted a few times. The genes are TRBV12-5 and TRBJ2-2, with TRBD1 matching 7 bases. Per germline, CDR1 LGHNT and CDR2 FRNRAP. Trimming cost V 6 bases and J 2 bases; bases outside gene matches: 9. The CDR3 consists of 16 residues. As DNA, the CDR3 is TGTGCTAGTGGGGCTCTAACAGGGGTAAACACCGGGGAGCTGTTTTTT. Translating gives CASGALTGVNTGELFF.

This clonotype was detected a few times. The chain employs TRBV19 and TRBJ2-6; D is perhaps TRBD1 or TRBD2 (5 bases each). V gave up 7 bases and J gave up 2 bases, with 18 bases separating them. Germline lookup yields CDR1 LNHDA and CDR2 SQIVND (reference sequence). This CDR3 region has 17 residues. CDR3 amino acids: CASTNILWGTGANVLTF. The CDR3 region has the DNA TGTGCCAGTACCAATATTCTGTGGGGGACTGGGGCCAACGTCCTGACTTTC.

This clonotype was observed at least ten times. The chain employs TRBV28 and TRBJ2-2; D uncertain. Trimming cost V 6 bases and J 4 bases, with 9 bases left between them. The CDR3 totals 13 residues. Germline V lookup: CDR1 MDHEN, CDR2 SYDVKM. The DNA for the CDR3 is TGTGCCAGCAGCACCCTCCTCACCGGGGAGCTGTTTTTT. This gives the protein CASSTLLTGELFF.

This clonotype has at least ten counts. The chain couples TRBV6-5 to TRBJ2-2; no clear D gene. Germline V CDR1 and CDR2: MNHEY, SVGAGI. The V end was cut by 0 bases, the J end by 7 bases, with 6 bases between. The CDR3 sequence is 13 residues long. The CDR3 here is CASSYSVFGELFF. In nucleotides, the CDR3 is TGTGCCAGCAGTTACTCGGTGTTCGGGGAGCTGTTTTTT.

The rearrangement links TRBV7-9 to TRBJ1-4, with TRBD1 matching over 7 bases. The germline gives CDR1 SEHNR, CDR2 FQNEAQ (reference sequence). J lost 4 bases, V lost 1 base, and 9 bases had no gene match. The CDR3 is 17 amino acids. CDR3 region: CASSLDPAGGDNEKLFF. DNA for the CDR3: TGTGCCAGCAGCTTAGACCCCGCAGGGGGAGATAATGAAAAACTGTTTTTT.

This clonotype was observed many times. The V gene is TRBV6-1, the J gene TRBJ2-5; the D gene is possibly TRBD2 (5 bases). V was clipped by 2 bases and J by 2 bases, with 12 bases between them. The CDR3 loop spans 15 amino acids. The V gene's germline CDR1 is MNHNS and CDR2 SASEGT. The DNA of the CDR3 is TGTGCCAGCAGTGAAATCCCGGGAACACAAGAGACCCAGTACTTC. It yields the protein CASSEIPGTQETQYF.

This clonotype occurred many times. The chain recombines TRBV11-2 with TRBJ2-7; TRBD2 matches 7 bases. The CDR3 consists of 16 residues. The germline V gene has CDR1 SGHAT and CDR2 FQNNGV. Trimming took 2 bases from V and 5 from J; bases not matched to a gene: 12. The CDR3 DNA sequence: TGTGCCAGCAGCTTAACCCTTGGCGGGAGTGGAGACGAGCAGTACTTC. This codes for CASSLTLGGSGDEQYF.

This clonotype was observed a few times. V usage is TRBV20-1 and J usage is TRBJ1-5; D remains ambiguous. Germline V CDR1 and CDR2: DFQATT, SNEGSKA (reference sequence). The V end lost 0 bases, the J end lost 0 bases, and 9 bases lay between the germline ends. The CDR3 runs 15 residues. CDR3 residues: CSARDPDGSNQPQHF. In DNA form, the CDR3 reads TGCAGTGCTAGAGATCCGGACGGTAGCAATCAGCCCCAGCATTTT.

V gene TRBV19 combines with J gene TRBJ2-2, with a tentative D call TRBD2 (6 bases). The V and J ends lost 7 bases and 5 bases respectively, with 20 bases between them. The CDR3 spans 16 residues. Germline assignment: CDR1 LNHDA and CDR2 SQIVND (reference sequence). The CDR3 sequence is CASKNYGSGLTGELFF. CDR3 DNA sequence: TGTGCCAGTAAGAACTATGGTAGCGGTCTTACCGGGGAGCTGTTTTTT.

The chain couples TRBV7-8 to TRBJ2-5; 7 bases are a match to TRBD1. The junction had 8 bases not matched to a gene; V was cut back by 0 bases and J by 1 base. The CDR3 has 17 amino acids. Germline CDR1 SGHVS, CDR2 FQNEAQ. The CDR3 nucleotides read TGTGCCAGCAGCTTAGCCCGGACAGGCAGGGTCCAAGAGACCCAGTACTTC. Amino acids: CASSLARTGRVQETQYF.

V and J are TRBV20-1 and TRBJ2-5, with D possibly being TRBD1 (6 bases). The J call could be wrong; TRBJ2-1 is a better fit for the DNA end. CDR1 is DFQATT and CDR2 is SNEGSKA in the germline V gene (reference sequence). The CDR3 extends over 13 amino acids. CDR3 DNA: TGCAGTGCCACAGGCCAGGGGCGGGATGAGCAGTTCTTC. Its translation is CSATGQGRDEQFF.

The chain couples TRBV20-1 to TRBJ1-1; D remains ambiguous. Trimming removed 5 bases at V and 6 bases at J, with 13 bases between. The CDR3 has 12 amino acids. Germline V gives CDR1 DFQATT, CDR2 SNEGSKA (reference sequence). This chain's CDR3 is CSAGTEIAEAFF. DNA for the CDR3: TGCAGTGCTGGTACCGAGATCGCTGAAGCTTTCTTT.

Note on this clonotype: This clone may be a read error of a much larger clone one base away. The chain combines TRBV12-3 or TRBV12-4 with TRBJ2-4; perhaps TRBD2 as D (5 bases). CDR3 length: 14 residues. The CDR3 is CASSLSLAKNVQYF. CDR3 DNA: TGTGCCAGCAGTTTATCTCTAGCCAAAAACGTTCAGTACTTC.

This clonotype was seen repeatedly, ten times or more. This chain links TRBV7-8 with TRBJ1-1; no clear D. V shed 5 bases and J shed 1 base, with 8 bases lying between them. The germline gives CDR1 SGHVS, CDR2 FQNEAQ. This CDR3 comprises 13 residues. The CDR3: CASSPSENTEAFF. DNA of the CDR3: TGTGCCAGCAGCCCGTCCGAGAACACTGAAGCTTTCTTT.

The sample holds many counts of this clonotype. V gene TRBV3-1 combines with J gene TRBJ2-5, with D perhaps matching TRBD2 (5 bases). The CDR3 is made up of 15 amino acids. The V end was cut by 3 bases, the J end by 5 bases, with 16 bases between. Germline-derived CDR1 and CDR2 are LGHDT and YNNKEL (reference sequence). The DNA for the CDR3 is TGTGCCAGCAGCCACCCCAGAGGGTCCCAGGAGACCCAGTACTTC. This translates into CASSHPRGSQETQYF.

This clonotype came up a few times. The genes are TRBV2 and TRBJ2-1; no clear D. Germline V CDR1 and CDR2: SNHLY, FYNNEI. The CDR3 spans 12 residues. V lost 4 bases, J lost 4 bases, and 5 bases lay in between. The CDR3 DNA sequence: TGTGCCAGCAGTGCATTTTACAATGAGCAGTTCTTC. Its translation: CASSAFYNEQFF.

Worth noting for this clonotype: Sequence at one end of the junction differs from germline and may be a read error. V gene TRBV20-1 combines with J gene TRBJ2-4; D perhaps matches TRBD2 (7 bases). CDR1 is DFQATT, CDR2 SNEGSKA, per germline (reference sequence). CDR3 length: 15 residues. CDR3 DNA: TGCAGTGCTAGTACCCGGGGGGCGGGCAAAAACAATCAGTACTTC. It specifies CSASTRGAGKNNQYF.

A few counts support this clonotype. The rearrangement links TRBV13 to TRBJ1-1; 9 bases map to TRBD1. After removal of 2 bases from V and 1 base from J, the junction contained 14 bases not matched to a gene. The CDR3 runs to 19 residues. The germline V gene has CDR1 PRHDT and CDR2 FYEKMQ (reference sequence). The CDR3 nucleotides are TGTGCCAGCAGCTTACTGGTTGAGGACAGGGGACGGCAGAACACTGAAGCTTTCTTT. Residues: CASSLLVEDRGRQNTEAFF.

In the case of this clonotype: A single base separates this from a much larger clone, so it may be a read error. In nucleotides, the CDR3 is TGTGCCAGCAGCCAAGATAGGGGTTCCAACTATGACTACACCTTC. Its protein product is CASSQDRGSNYDYTF. The chain combines TRBV3-1 with TRBJ1-2; D is possibly TRBD1 (5 bases). The CDR3 runs to 15 residues. Per the germline V gene, CDR1 is LGHDT and CDR2 is YNNKEL (reference sequence).

This clonotype has at least ten counts. V and J are TRBV27 and TRBJ2-7; a weak D match, TRBD2 (6 bases). This CDR3 is built from 13 residues. Trimming pared 8 bases from V and 3 bases from J, leaving 14 bases between. Germline CDR1 MNHEY, CDR2 SMNVEV (reference sequence). The CDR3 DNA reads as TGTGCCAGCGGGGCAGGAGGGAACTACGAGCAGTACTTC. Its translation: CASGAGGNYEQYF.

This clonotype was counted ten times or more. The rearrangement joins TRBV28 to TRBJ2-7, with a weak D call TRBD1 (6 bases). Per germline, CDR1 MDHEN and CDR2 SYDVKM. V gave up 7 bases and J gave up 6 bases, with 13 bases separating them. This CDR3 spans 12 amino acids. The CDR3 DNA is TGTGCCAGCAACCAGGGGCTCGCCGAGCAGTACTTC. Protein: CASNQGLAEQYF.

This clonotype was picked up a small number of times. The chain uses TRBV10-3 and TRBJ1-1; D remains ambiguous. V was pared by 11 bases and J by 6 bases, with 13 bases between. Germline V lookup: CDR1 ENHRY, CDR2 SYGVKD. The CDR3 runs to 11 residues. The CDR3 sequence is CAATDASEAFF. As DNA, the CDR3 is TGTGCCGCGACGGACGCCTCTGAAGCTTTCTTT.

This clonotype has more than one count but fewer than ten. The chain couples TRBV9 to TRBJ2-2; D is unresolved. The V gene's germline CDR1 is SGDLS and CDR2 YYNGEE. The CDR3 covers 13 residues. V dropped 4 bases and J dropped 5 bases, with 9 bases sitting between them. The CDR3 sequence: CASSTDPTGELFF. CDR3 bases: TGTGCCAGCAGCACCGACCCGACCGGGGAGCTGTTTTTT.

This clonotype has a count of ten or more. V is TRBV15 and J is TRBJ1-5; D unclear. The V end was cut by 6 bases, the J end by 2 bases, with 17 bases between. The CDR3 spans 16 residues. Per germline, CDR1 LNHNV and CDR2 YYDKDF (reference sequence). CDR3 bases: TGTGCCACCAGTAAAACGGTAGGGAGCGGCAATCAGCCCCAGCATTTT. The encoded protein is CATSKTVGSGNQPQHF.

The rearrangement uses TRBV19 and TRBJ1-5; the match to TRBD1 covers 9 bases. This CDR3 comprises 16 residues. Germline values: CDR1 LNHDA, CDR2 SQIVND (reference sequence). The junction had 8 bases not matched to a gene; V was cut back by 1 base and J by 7 bases. The CDR3 DNA sequence: TGTGCCAGTAGTATAGGGGACAGGGTTAGAATGCAGCCCCAGCATTTT. It translates to CASSIGDRVRMQPQHF.

The chain has TRBV3-1 and TRBJ1-2; no reliable D call. The V gene's germline CDR1 is LGHDT and CDR2 YNNKEL (reference sequence). V was cut by 0 bases and J by 5 bases, with 10 bases left in between. The CDR3 runs 14 residues. The CDR3 here is CASSQDTRLYGYTF. CDR3 nucleotide sequence: TGTGCCAGCAGCCAAGATACCAGGCTTTATGGCTACACCTTC.